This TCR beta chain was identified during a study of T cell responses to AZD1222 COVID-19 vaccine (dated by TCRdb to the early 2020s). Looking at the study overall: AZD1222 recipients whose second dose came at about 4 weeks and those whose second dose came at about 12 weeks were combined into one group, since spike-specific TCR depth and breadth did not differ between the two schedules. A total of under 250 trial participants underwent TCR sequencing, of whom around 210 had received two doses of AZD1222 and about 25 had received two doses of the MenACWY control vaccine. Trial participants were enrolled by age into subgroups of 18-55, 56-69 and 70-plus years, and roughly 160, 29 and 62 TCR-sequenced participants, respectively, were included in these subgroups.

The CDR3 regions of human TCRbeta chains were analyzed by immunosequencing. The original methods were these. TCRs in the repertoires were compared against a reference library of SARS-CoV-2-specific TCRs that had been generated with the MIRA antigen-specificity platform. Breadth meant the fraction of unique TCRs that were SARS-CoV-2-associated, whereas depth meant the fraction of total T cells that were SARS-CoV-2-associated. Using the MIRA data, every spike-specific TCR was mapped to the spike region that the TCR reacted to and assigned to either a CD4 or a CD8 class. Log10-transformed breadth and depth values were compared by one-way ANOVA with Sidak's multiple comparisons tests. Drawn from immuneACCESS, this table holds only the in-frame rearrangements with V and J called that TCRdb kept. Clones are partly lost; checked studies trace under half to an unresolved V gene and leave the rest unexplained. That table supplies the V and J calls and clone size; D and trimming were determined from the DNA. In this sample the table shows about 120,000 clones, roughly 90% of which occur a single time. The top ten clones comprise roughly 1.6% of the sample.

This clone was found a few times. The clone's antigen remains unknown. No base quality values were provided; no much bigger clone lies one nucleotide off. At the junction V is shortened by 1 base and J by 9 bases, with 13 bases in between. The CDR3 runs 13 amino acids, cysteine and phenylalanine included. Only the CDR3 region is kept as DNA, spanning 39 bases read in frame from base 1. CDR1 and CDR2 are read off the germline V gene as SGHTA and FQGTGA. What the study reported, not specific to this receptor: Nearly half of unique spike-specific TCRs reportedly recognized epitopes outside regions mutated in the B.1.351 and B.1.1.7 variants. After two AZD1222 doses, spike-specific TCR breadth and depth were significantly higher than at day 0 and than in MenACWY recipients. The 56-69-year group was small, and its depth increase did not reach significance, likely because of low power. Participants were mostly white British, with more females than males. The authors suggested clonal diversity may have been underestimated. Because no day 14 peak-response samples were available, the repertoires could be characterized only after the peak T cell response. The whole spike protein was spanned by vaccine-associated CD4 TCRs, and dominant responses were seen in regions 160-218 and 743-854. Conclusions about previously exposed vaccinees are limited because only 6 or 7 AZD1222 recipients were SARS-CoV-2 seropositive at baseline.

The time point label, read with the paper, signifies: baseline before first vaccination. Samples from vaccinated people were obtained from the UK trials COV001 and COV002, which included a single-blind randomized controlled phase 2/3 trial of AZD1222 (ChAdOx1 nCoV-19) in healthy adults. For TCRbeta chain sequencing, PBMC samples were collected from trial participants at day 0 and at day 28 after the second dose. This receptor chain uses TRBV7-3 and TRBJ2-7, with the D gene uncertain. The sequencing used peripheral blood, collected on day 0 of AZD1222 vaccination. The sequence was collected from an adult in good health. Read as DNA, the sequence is TGTGCCAGCAGCTTAAATTCCGCGGAGCGGCAGTACTTC. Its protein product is CASSLNSAERQYF.